This TCR beta chain emerged from a study of blood T cells in healthy people across ages. Combining a sample-barcoded 5' primer with a J-beta primer mix, a second PCR ran for 7 to 11 cycles. Each cDNA molecule, via a template-switch adaptor with 12 random nucleotides, was tagged. There were at least 3 million CDR3-containing paired-end reads obtained from each sample. TCRdb re-called the 5' RACE reads through MiXCR, storing one row per CDR3 protein. The sample lists roughly 860,000 distinct CDR3 sequences; 60% to 80% were seen once. Study observations and caveats: A roughly linear age-dependent decrease characterized TCR beta diversity per million T cells.

The ends were cut back, 5 bases at V and 1 base at J, with 9 bases in the middle. Germline V CDR1 and CDR2: SGHDT, YYEEEE. The CDR3 length is 13 residues. Note on this clonotype: The antigen is unknown.

This TCR was recovered from a man between 25 and 39 years old in good health. Specimen: blood. This chain connects TRBV5-6 to TRBJ1-1; D is undetermined. DNA for the CDR3: TGTGCCAGCAGGAGCCACGGGAACACTGAAGCTTTCTTT. This gives the protein CASRSHGNTEAFF.